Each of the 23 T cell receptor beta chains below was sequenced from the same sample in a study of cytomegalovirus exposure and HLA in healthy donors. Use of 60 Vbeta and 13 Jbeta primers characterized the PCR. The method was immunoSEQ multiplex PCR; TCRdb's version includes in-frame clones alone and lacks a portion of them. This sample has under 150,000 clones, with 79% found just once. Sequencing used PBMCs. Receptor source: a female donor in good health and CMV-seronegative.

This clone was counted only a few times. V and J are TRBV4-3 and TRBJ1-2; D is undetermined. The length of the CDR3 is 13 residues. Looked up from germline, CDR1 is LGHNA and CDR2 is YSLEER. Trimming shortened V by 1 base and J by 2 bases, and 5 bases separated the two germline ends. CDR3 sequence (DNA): TGCGCCAGCAGCCAAGGACTCAACTATGGCTACACCTTC. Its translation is CASSQGLNYGYTF.

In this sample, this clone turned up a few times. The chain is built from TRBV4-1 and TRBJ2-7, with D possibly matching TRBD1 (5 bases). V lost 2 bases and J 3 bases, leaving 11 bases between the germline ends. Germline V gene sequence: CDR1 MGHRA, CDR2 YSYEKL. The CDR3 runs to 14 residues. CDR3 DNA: TGCGCCAGCAGCCAAACCGATCAGGGCTACGAGCAGTACTTC. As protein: CASSQTDQGYEQYF.

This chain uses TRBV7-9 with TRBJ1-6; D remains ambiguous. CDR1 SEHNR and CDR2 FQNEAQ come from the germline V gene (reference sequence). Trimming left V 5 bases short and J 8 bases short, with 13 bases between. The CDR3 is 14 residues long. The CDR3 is CASSPLRGDSPLHF. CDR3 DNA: TGTGCCAGCAGCCCGCTACGGGGAGATTCACCCCTCCACTTT.

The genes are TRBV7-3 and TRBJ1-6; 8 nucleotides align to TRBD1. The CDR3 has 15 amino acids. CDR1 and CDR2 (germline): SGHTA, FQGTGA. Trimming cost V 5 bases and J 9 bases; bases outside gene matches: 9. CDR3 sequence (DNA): TGTGCCAGCAGCCGACAGGGGTCGGATGCTTCACCCCTCCACTTT. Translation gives CASSRQGSDASPLHF.

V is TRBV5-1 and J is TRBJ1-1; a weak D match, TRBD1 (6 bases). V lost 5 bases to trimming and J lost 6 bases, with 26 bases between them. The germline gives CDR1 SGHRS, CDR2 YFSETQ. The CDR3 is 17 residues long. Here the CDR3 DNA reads TGCGCCAGCAGGGTCCAAATGGACAGACGACTCGCAGCTGAAGCTTTCTTT. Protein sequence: CASRVQMDRRLAAEAFF. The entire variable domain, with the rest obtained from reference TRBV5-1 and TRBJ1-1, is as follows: KAGVTQTPRYLIKTRGQQVTLSCSPISGHRSVSWYQQTPGQGLQFLFEYFSETQRNKGNFPGRFSGRQFSNSRSEMNVSTLELGDSALYLCASRVQMDRRLAAEAFFGQGTRLTVV.

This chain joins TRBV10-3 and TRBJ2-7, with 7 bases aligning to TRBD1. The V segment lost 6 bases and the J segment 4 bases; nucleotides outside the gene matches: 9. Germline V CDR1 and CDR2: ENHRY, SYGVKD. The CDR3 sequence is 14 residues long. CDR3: CAISAPGTAYEQYF. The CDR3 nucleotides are TGTGCCATCAGCGCTCCCGGGACAGCTTACGAGCAGTACTTC.

CDR3 protein: CASSPIGGQGLSYEQYF. CDR3 in DNA: TGTGCCAGCAGCCCAATCGGGGGACAGGGTTTGTCCTACGAGCAGTACTTC. This chain links TRBV5-4 with TRBJ2-7; 9 nucleotides agree with TRBD1. V shed 4 bases and J 1 base; nucleotides not matched to a gene: 12. This CDR3 comprises 17 residues. Germline lookup yields CDR1 SGHNT and CDR2 YYREEE (reference sequence).

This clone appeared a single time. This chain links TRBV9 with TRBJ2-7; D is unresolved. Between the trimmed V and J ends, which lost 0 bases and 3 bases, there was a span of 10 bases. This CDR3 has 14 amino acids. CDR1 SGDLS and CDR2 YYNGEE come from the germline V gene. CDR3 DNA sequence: TGTGCCAGCAGCGTAGGGCCGCTAGGCTACGAGCAGTACTTC. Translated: CASSVGPLGYEQYF.

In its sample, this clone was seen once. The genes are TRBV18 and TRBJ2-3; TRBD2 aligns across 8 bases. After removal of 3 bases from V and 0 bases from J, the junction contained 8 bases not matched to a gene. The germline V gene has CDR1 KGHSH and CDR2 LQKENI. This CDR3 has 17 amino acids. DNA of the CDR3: TGTGCCAGCTCACCCCCCCAGCGGGAGACTAGCACAGATACGCAGTATTTT. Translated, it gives CASSPPQRETSTDTQYF.

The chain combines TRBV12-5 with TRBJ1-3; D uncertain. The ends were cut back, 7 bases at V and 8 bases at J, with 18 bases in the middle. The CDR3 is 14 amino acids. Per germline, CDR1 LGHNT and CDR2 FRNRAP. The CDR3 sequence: CASAEPQIEDTIYF. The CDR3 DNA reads TGTGCTAGTGCCGAGCCCCAAATTGAGGACACCATATATTTT.

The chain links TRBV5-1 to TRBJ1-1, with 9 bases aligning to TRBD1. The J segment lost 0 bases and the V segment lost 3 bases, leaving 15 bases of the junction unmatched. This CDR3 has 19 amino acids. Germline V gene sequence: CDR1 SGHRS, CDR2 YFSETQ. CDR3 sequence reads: CASSYLAPGQGQLNTEAFF. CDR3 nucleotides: TGCGCCAGCAGCTACCTCGCACCGGGACAGGGCCAGCTGAACACTGAAGCTTTCTTT.

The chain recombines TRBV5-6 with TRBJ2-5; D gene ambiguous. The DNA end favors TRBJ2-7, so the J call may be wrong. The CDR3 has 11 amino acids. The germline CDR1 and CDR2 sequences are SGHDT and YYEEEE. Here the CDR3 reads CASSLGYEQYF. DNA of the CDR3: TGTGCCAGCAGCTTGGGCTACGAGCAGTACTTC.

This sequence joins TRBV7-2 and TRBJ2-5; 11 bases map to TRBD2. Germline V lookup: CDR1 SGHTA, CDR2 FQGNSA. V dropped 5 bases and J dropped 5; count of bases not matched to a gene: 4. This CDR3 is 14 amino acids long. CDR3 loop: CASSISGRGETQYF. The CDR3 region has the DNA TGTGCCAGCAGCATTAGCGGGAGGGGGGAGACCCAGTACTTC.

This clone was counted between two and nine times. CDR3 DNA sequence: TGCAGCGTAAGCACGTCAAATCAGCCCCAGCATTTT. It codes for CSVSTSNQPQHF. The chain links TRBV29-1 to TRBJ1-5; D remains ambiguous. Germline values: CDR1 SQVTM, CDR2 ANQGSEA. The CDR3 sequence is 12 residues long. The V end was cut by 6 bases, the J end by 4 bases, with 10 bases between.

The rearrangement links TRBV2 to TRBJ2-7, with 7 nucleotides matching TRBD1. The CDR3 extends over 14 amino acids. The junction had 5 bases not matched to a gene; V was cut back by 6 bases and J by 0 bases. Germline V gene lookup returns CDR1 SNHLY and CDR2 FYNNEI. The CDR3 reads CASRATGTSYEQYF. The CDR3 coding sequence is TGTGCCAGCAGGGCGACAGGGACCTCCTACGAGCAGTACTTC.

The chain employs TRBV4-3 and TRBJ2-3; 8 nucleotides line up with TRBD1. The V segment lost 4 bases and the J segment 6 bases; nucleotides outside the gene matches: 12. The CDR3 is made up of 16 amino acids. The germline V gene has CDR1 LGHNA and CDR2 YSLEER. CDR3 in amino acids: CASSLGSGGAGDTQYF. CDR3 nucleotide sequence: TGCGCCAGCAGCCTCGGATCAGGGGGCGCAGGGGATACGCAGTATTTT.

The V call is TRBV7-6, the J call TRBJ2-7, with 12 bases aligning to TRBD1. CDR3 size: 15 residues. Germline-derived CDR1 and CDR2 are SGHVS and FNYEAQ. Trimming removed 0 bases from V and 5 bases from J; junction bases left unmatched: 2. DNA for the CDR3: TGTGCCAGCAGCTTAGCGGGACAGGGGGCCCACGAGCAGTACTTC. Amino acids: CASSLAGQGAHEQYF.

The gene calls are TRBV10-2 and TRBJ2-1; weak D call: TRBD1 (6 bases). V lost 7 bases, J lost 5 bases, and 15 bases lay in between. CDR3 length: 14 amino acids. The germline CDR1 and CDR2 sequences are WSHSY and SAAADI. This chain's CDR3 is CASTPPRGNNEQFF. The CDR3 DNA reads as TGCGCCAGCACTCCACCCAGGGGCAACAATGAGCAGTTCTTC.

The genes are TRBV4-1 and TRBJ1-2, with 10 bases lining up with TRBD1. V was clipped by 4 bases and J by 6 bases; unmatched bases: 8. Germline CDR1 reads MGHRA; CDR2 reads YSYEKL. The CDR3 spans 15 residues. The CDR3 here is CASSPRTGGYDGYTF. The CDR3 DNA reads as TGCGCCAGCAGCCCCCGGACAGGGGGATATGATGGCTACACCTTC.

In DNA form, the CDR3 reads TGTGCCAGCTCACCAATGGGCGAGCAGTTCTTC. It codes for CASSPMGEQFF. The chain recombines TRBV18 with TRBJ2-1, with D unclear. With 2 bases removed from V and 10 bases from J, the gap between germline ends came to 6 bases. This CDR3 region has 11 residues. Germline lookup yields CDR1 KGHSH and CDR2 LQKENI. Looking up the rest from reference TRBV18 and TRBJ2-1 gives the full variable domain: NAGVMQNPRHLVRRRGQEARLRCSPMKGHSHVYWYRQLPEEGLKFMVYLQKENIIDESGMPKERFSAEFPKEGPSILRIQQVVRGDSAAYFCASSPMGEQFFGPGTRLTVL.

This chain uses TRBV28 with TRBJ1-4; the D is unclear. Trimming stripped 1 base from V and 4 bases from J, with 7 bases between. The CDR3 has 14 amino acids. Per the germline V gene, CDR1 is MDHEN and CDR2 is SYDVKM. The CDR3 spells CASSLSPFNEKLFF. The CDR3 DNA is TGTGCCAGCAGTTTATCCCCGTTTAATGAAAAACTGTTTTTT.

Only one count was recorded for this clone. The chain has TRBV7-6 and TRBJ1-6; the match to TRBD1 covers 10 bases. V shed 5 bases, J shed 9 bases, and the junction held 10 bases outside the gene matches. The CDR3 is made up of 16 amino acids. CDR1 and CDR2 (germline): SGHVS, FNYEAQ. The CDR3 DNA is TGTGCCAGCAGCACCCTGGGACAGGGGTTCGGTTCACCCCTCCACTTT. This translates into CASSTLGQGFGSPLHF.

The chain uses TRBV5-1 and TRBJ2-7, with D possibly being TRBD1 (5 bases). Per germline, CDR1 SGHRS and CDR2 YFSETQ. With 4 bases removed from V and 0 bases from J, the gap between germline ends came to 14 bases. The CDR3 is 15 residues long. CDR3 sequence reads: CASSPADTPSYEQYF. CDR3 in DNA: TGCGCCAGCAGCCCGGCGGACACACCCTCCTACGAGCAGTACTTC.